This entry describes one T cell receptor beta chain. What it binds is not known. One entry per CDR3 protein, called by TCRdb with MiXCR from the 5' RACE reads. This repertoire shows 450,000 to 650,000 distinct CDR3 sequences, more than 9% found once; its top ten account for under 3.5%. This entry belongs to a study of identical twins. Whole-study findings and limits: Out-of-frame alpha sequences shared between twins exhibited an excess of low generation probability.

V was cut by 0 bases and J by 4 bases, with 6 bases left in between. This CDR3 spans 13 amino acids. Germline-derived CDR1 and CDR2 are MNHNY and SVGAGI (reference sequence). The sample was also reused in another study, on yellow fever vaccine responses in identical twins.

This clonotype originated in a woman aged 18-35 years in good health. The sequenced material came from PBMCs. This rearrangement joins TRBV6-6 to TRBJ2-5; D not certain. The CDR3 DNA sequence: TGTGCCAGCAGTTACTCGTGGAGAGAGACCCAGTACTTC. Translation gives CASSYSWRETQYF.